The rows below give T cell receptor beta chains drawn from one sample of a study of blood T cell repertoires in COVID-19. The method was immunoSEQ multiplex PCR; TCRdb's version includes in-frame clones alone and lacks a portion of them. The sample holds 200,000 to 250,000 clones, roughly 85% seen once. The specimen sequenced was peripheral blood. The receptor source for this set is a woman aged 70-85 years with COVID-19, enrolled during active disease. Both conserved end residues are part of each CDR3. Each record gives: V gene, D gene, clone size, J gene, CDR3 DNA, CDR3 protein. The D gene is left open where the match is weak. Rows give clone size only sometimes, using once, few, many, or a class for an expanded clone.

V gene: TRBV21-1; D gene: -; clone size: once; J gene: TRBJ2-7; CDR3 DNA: TGTGCCAGCAGCAAAACTCCGACTAGCCTATCCTACGAGCAGTACTTC; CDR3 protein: CASSKTPTSLSYEQYF
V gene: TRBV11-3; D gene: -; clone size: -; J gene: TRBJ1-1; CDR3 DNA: TGTGCCAGCAGCTTAGATCCCCTCACTGAAGCTTTCTTT; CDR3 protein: CASSLDPLTEAFF
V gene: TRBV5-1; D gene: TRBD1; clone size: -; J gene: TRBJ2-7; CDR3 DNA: TGCGCCAGCAGCTTCAGGGACAGGGGTCCCGAGCAGTACTTC; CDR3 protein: CASSFRDRGPEQYF
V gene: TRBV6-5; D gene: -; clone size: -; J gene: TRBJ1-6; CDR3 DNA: TGTGCCAGCAGGGACCAAAGCGGTTCACCCCTCCACTTT; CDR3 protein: CASRDQSGSPLHF
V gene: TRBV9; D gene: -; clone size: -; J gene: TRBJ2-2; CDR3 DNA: TGTGCCAGCAGCGTAGCAGCAGTGGACAGAACTCGCTTGAACACCGGGGAGCTGTTTTTT; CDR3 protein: CASSVAAVDRTRLNTGELFF
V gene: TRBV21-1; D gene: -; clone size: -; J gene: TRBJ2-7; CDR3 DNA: TGTGCCAGCAGCCCAACGTTCGCTAGCGGGAGGATGTACGAGCAGTACTTC; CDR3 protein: CASSPTFASGRMYEQYF
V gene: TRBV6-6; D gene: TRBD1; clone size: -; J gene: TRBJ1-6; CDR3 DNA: TGTGCCAGCATCCCCCAGGGGGCGCCGACGGATTCACCCCTCCACTTT; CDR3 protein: CASIPQGAPTDSPLHF
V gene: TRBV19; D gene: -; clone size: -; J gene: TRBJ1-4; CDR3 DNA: TGTGCCAGTAGTATGAGACAGAACGGGAGGACTAATGAAAAACTGTTTTTT; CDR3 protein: CASSMRQNGRTNEKLFF
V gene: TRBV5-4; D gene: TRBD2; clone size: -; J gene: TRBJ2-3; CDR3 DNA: TGTGCCAGCAGCCCATCGACTAGCGGTGGGCGCACAGATACGCAGTATTTT; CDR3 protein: CASSPSTSGGRTDTQYF
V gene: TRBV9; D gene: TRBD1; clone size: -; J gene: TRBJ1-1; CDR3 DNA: TGTGCCAGCAGCGAGCCTGGGACAGGGTTGAACACTGAAGCTTTCTTT; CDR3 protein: CASSEPGTGLNTEAFF
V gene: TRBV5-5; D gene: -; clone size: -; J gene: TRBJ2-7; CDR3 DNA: TGTGCCAGCAGCTTGGCCAACGGGTACGAGCAGTACTTC; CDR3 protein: CASSLANGYEQYF
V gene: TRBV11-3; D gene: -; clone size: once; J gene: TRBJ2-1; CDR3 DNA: TGTGCCAGCAGCTCCGGAGCGAGCTCCTACAATGAGCAGTTCTTC; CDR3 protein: CASSSGASSYNEQFF
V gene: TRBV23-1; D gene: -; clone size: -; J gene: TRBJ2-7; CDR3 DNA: TGCGCCAGCAGTCCCGACTGGGGCGGAGTCCCCTACGAGCAGTACTTC; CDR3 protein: CASSPDWGGVPYEQYF
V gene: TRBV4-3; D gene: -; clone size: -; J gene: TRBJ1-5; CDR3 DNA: TGCGCCAGCAGCCAAGACGGGGTCGCGGATCAGCCCCAGCATTTT; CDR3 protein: CASSQDGVADQPQHF
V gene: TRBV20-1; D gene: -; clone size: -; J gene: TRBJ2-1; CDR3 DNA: TGCAGTGCGGCCAGGGCGTTTGAGCAGTTCTTC; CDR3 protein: CSAARAFEQFF